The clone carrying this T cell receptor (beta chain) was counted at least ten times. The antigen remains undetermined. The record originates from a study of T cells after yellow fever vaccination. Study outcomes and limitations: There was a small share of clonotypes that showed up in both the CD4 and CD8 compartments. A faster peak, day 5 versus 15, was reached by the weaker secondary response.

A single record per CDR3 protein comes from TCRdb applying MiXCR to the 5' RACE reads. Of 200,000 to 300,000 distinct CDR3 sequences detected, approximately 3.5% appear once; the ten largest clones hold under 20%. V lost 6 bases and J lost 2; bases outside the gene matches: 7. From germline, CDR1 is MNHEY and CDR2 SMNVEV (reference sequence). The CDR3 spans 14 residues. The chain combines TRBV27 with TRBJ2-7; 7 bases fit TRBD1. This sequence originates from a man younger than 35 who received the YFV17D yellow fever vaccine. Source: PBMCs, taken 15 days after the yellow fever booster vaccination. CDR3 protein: CASRTQQGAYEQYF. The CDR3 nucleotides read TGTGCCAGCAGAACCCAGCAGGGGGCCTACGAGCAGTACTTC.